These 5 T cell receptor beta chains originate from one sample sequenced in a study of T cells after somatic rescue of genetic block. Assay used: immunoSEQ multiplex PCR; TCRdb lists only in-frame clones, some missing. Of 50,000 to 60,000 clones in the sample, around 96% were seen once. The sample taken for sequencing was peripheral blood mononuclear cells (PBMCs). Every receptor here comes from a child younger than two.

Only one count was recorded for this clone. The gene calls are TRBV7-2 and TRBJ2-5; 11 bases map to TRBD2. The CDR3 runs 14 residues. CDR1 and CDR2 from the germline V gene are SGHTA and FQGNSA. The V and J ends lost 3 bases and 4 bases, in that order; junction bases with no gene match: 1. The CDR3 region has the DNA TGTGCCAGCAGCTTGACTAGCGGGATAGAGACCCAGTACTTC. Translation: CASSLTSGIETQYF.

CDR3 region: CASSIHRYRFHEAFF. The CDR3 region has the DNA TGTGCCAGTAGTATACATCGTTACAGGTTTCATGAAGCTTTCTTT. This rearrangement joins TRBV19 to TRBJ1-1, with TRBD1 as a possible D gene (5 bases). The CDR3 length is 15 residues. Germline CDR1 reads LNHDA; CDR2 reads SQIVND (reference sequence). Trimming took 2 bases from V and 7 from J, leaving 17 bases between them.

This clone was seen just once. V usage is TRBV14 and J usage is TRBJ2-1; D unclear. CDR1 and CDR2 from the germline V gene are SGHDN and FVKESK. The CDR3 has 12 amino acids. V lost 4 bases and J lost 7, with 8 bases in between. The CDR3 nucleotides are TGTGCCAGCAGCCCCTTGGGAAATGAGCAGTTCTTC. Protein: CASSPLGNEQFF.

The chain has TRBV7-9 and TRBJ2-3; either TRBD1 or TRBD2 may supply D (5 bases each). V lost 3 bases and J 1 base, leaving 8 bases between the germline ends. The CDR3 extends over 14 amino acids. Per germline, CDR1 SEHNR and CDR2 FQNEAQ (reference sequence). The CDR3 DNA follows: TGTGCCAGCAGCTTGTTGGGGGGCACAGATACGCAGTATTTT. This sequence encodes CASSLLGGTDTQYF.

This chain uses TRBV19 with TRBJ2-2; D is unresolved. Trimming removed 3 bases from V and 2 bases from J, with 10 bases in between. Germline assignment: CDR1 LNHDA and CDR2 SQIVND (reference sequence). CDR3 length: 15 residues. CDR3 coding DNA: TGTGCCAGTAGTATCATCTCAAGTAACACCGGGGAGCTGTTTTTT. It translates to CASSIISSNTGELFF.